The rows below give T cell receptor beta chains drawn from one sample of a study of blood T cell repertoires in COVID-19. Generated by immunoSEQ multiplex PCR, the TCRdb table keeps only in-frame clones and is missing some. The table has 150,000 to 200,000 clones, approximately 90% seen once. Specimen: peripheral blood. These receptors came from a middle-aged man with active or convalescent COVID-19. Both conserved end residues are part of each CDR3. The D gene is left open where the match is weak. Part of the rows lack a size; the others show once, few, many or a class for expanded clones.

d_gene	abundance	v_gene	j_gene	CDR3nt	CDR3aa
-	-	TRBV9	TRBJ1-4	TGTGCCAGCAGCGTCAGCAGGGTTTCGAATGAAAAACTGTTTTTT	CASSVSRVSNEKLFF
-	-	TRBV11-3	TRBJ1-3	TGTGCCAGCAGCTTAACCGTCGGGAACACCATATATTTT	CASSLTVGNTIYF
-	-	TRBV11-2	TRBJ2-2	TGTGCCAGCAGCCGACGTCAGGCCGGGGAGCTGTTTTTT	CASSRRQAGELFF
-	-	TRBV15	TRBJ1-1	TGTGCCACCAGCAGAGGGAGGACAGCGAGCACTGAAGCTTTCTTT	CATSRGRTASTEAFF
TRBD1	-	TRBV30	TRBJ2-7	TGTGCCTGGAACCGGGACAGGGGGTTCTACGAGCAGTACTTC	CAWNRDRGFYEQYF
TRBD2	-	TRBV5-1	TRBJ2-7	TGCGCCAGCAGCTCTAGCGTGGGGGAGGGTCCCGAGCAGTACTTC	CASSSSVGEGPEQYF
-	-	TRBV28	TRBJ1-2	TGTGCCAGCAGTTTCAATTATGGCTACACCTTC	CASSFNYGYTF
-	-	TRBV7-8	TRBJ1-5	TGTGCCAGCAGCTTAGACATTAACCAGCCCCAGCATTTT	CASSLDINQPQHF
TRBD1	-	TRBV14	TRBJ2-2	TGTGCCAGCAGCCAAGTGGCGGCAGGGGGCTCCGGGGAGCTGTTTTTT	CASSQVAAGGSGELFF
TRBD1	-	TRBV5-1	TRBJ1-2	TGCGCCAGCAGCTACCAGGGGGACTATGGCTACACCTTC	CASSYQGDYGYTF
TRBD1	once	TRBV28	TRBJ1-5	TGTGCCAGCAGTTTTAGCAGGGGGACGGGCAATCAGCCCCAGCATTTT	CASSFSRGTGNQPQHF
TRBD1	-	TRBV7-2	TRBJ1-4	TGTGCCAGCCAGGGGGGTCCAACTAATGAAAAACTGTTTTTT	CASQGGPTNEKLFF